This T cell receptor (beta chain) stems from a study of T cell responses to AZD1222 COVID-19 vaccine. General study results and limits: White British donors predominated, females outnumbered males, and clonal diversity was possibly underestimated. Regions 160-218 and 743-854 held dominance among vaccine-associated CD4 TCRs, which spanned spike. No day 14 peak samples; only post-peak repertoires were characterized. Recipients of two AZD1222 doses showed rising Spike-specific TCR breadth and depth.

Repertoires were generated with immunoSEQ multiplex PCR, while TCRdb's copy carries only in-frame clones and drops some. The sample has 68,000 or so clones; around nine tenths are singletons. Note on this clone: The antigen is unknown.

Sequenced material: peripheral blood, taken on day 0 of AZD1222 vaccination. The sequence came from an adult in good health.

This chain's CDR3 is CASSIRRQGSYGYTF. CDR3 DNA sequence: TGTGCCAGTAGTATTAGGAGACAGGGGAGCTATGGCTACACCTTC. The chain carries TRBV19 and TRBJ1-2; 8 bases align to TRBD1. Trimming removed 3 bases from V and 4 bases from J; junction bases left unmatched: 7. Germline V gene sequence: CDR1 LNHDA, CDR2 SQIVND (reference sequence). The CDR3 has 15 residues.